A single sample is the source of the 27 T cell receptor beta chains below, sequenced in a study of blood T cell repertoires in COVID-19. Sequenced by immunoSEQ multiplex PCR; TCRdb stores in-frame clones only, minus some. The sample lists 140,000 or so clones, around 79% occurring once. The sequenced material came from peripheral blood. All receptors come from a woman between 65 and 79 years old with COVID-19, enrolled during active disease.

CDR3 DNA sequence: TGTGCCAGCAGCTTGGTCCAGGTTAACTATGGCTACACCTTC. It translates to CASSLVQVNYGYTF. The V call is TRBV6-2 or TRBV6-3, the J call TRBJ1-2; D unresolved. Per the germline V gene, CDR1 is MNHEY and CDR2 is SVGEGT. Trimming removed 6 bases at V and 1 base at J, with 12 bases between. CDR3 length: 14 residues.

The V and J genes are TRBV6-2 or TRBV6-3 and TRBJ1-5; D is ambiguous. V shed 6 bases and J shed 3 bases, with 12 bases lying between them. CDR1 and CDR2 (germline): MNHEY, SVGEGT. The CDR3 is 14 residues long. CDR3 in amino acids: CASSFQFVNQPQHF. DNA for the CDR3: TGTGCCAGCAGCTTTCAGTTCGTCAATCAGCCCCAGCATTTT.

V and J are TRBV28 and TRBJ2-6; D might be TRBD1 (5 bases). The CDR3 consists of 15 residues. V was shortened by 5 bases and J by 0 bases, with 8 bases between the two germline ends. Germline V CDR1 and CDR2: MDHEN, SYDVKM. The CDR3 bases are TGTGCCAGCAGTCACAGGATCTCTGGGGCCAACGTCCTGACTTTC. Protein sequence: CASSHRISGANVLTF.

The J gene is TRBJ1-2, the V gene TRBV4-1, with 7 positions matching TRBD1. Trimming removed 4 bases from V and 7 bases from J; junction bases left unmatched: 12. CDR1 MGHRA and CDR2 YSYEKL come from the germline V gene. The CDR3 covers 15 residues. CDR3 sequence reads: CASSPTDRDSGGYTF. The DNA for the CDR3 is TGCGCCAGCAGCCCCACTGACCGGGACAGCGGTGGCTACACCTTC.

The chain joins TRBV3-1 (or the pseudogene TRBV3-2) to TRBJ1-3, with D hard to call. The germline V and J ends were trimmed by 2 bases and 0 bases, with 11 bases remaining between them. The V gene's germline CDR1 is LGHDT and CDR2 YNNKEL (reference sequence). The CDR3 sequence is 16 residues long. This CDR3 reads CASSQPLTSSGNTIYF. CDR3 nucleotide sequence: TGTGCCAGCAGCCAACCCCTAACGAGCTCTGGAAACACCATATATTTT.

This clone occurred once. The rearrangement links TRBV5-5 to TRBJ2-7; D remains ambiguous. Germline V gene sequence: CDR1 SGHKS, CDR2 YYEKEE (reference sequence). The V gene lost 1 base and the J gene lost 3 bases, with 14 bases spanning the gap. The CDR3 extends over 15 amino acids. CDR3 nucleotide sequence: TGTGCCAGCAGCTTGACCGAGCAGGTTTTCTACGAGCAGTACTTC. This codes for CASSLTEQVFYEQYF. Full variable domain (outside the CDR3, taken from reference TRBV5-5 and TRBJ2-7): DAGVTQSPTHLIKTRGQQVTLRCSPISGHKSVSWYQQVLGQGPQFIFQYYEKEERGRGNFPDRFSARQFPNYSSELNVNALLLGDSALYLCASSLTEQVFYEQYFGPGTRLTVT.

The chain links TRBV4-3 to TRBJ1-6; no definite D call. Germline assignment: CDR1 LGHNA and CDR2 YSLEER. The CDR3 runs 18 residues. V gave up 4 bases and J gave up 0 bases, with 16 bases separating them. The CDR3 is CASSRVLDGSSYNSPLHF. CDR3 bases: TGCGCCAGCAGCCGGGTCTTGGACGGGAGCTCCTATAATTCACCCCTCCACTTT.

Of note for this clone: Within the sample, other DNA sequences also encode this same CDR3. The chain is built from TRBV7-6 and TRBJ1-2; 7 nucleotides align to TRBD1. The CDR3 runs to 13 residues. The V and J ends lost 5 bases and 2 bases, in that order; junction bases with no gene match: 2. Germline CDR1 and CDR2: SGHVS and FNYEAQ. The CDR3 DNA follows: TGTGCCAGCAGCCCGACAGGGAACTATGGCTACACCTTC. Protein: CASSPTGNYGYTF.

The V gene is TRBV29-1, the J gene TRBJ1-4; 9 nucleotides agree with TRBD1. Per the germline V gene, CDR1 is SQVTM and CDR2 is ANQGSEA. Losses at the gene ends were 6 bases for V and 6 bases for J; bases not matched to a gene: 5. CDR3 length equals 13 residues. This CDR3 reads CSVPGQGHEKLFF. Written as DNA, the CDR3 is TGCAGCGTCCCGGGACAGGGACATGAAAAACTGTTTTTT.

The chain employs TRBV7-2 and TRBJ2-4; the D is unclear. The CDR3 length is 12 residues. CDR1 is SGHTA and CDR2 is FQGNSA in the germline V gene. V lost 3 bases to trimming and J lost 9 bases, with 9 bases between them. The CDR3 DNA is TGTGCCAGCAGCTTGTCTTTCGGCATTCAGTACTTC. Translation gives CASSLSFGIQYF.

In the case of this clone: Other DNA sequences from this sample encode an identical CDR3 as well. This chain connects TRBV6-2 or TRBV6-3 to TRBJ2-1; the D is unclear. The CDR3 has 12 residues. V lost 2 bases and J 7 bases, leaving 6 bases between the germline ends. Germline V gene sequence: CDR1 MNHEY, CDR2 SVGEGT. The CDR3 DNA reads as TGTGCCAGCAGTTACGCGAGGAATGAGCAGTTCTTC. It yields the protein CASSYARNEQFF.

The chain joins TRBV5-6 to TRBJ1-6, with a possible D match to TRBD1 (6 bases). This CDR3 is 15 amino acids long. Between the trimmed V and J ends, which lost 4 bases and 7 bases, there was a span of 15 bases. Germline assignment: CDR1 SGHDT and CDR2 YYEEEE. This CDR3 is CASSLLTGRNSPLHF. CDR3 bases: TGTGCCAGCAGCCTTTTAACAGGGCGCAATTCACCCCTCCACTTT.

The J gene is TRBJ1-2, the V gene TRBV19, with D maybe TRBD1 (6 bases). CDR1 LNHDA and CDR2 SQIVND come from the germline V gene (reference sequence). The CDR3 is made up of 15 amino acids. The V and J ends lost 1 base and 2 bases respectively, with 11 bases between them. This CDR3 is CASSIGTASNYGYTF. CDR3 sequence (DNA): TGTGCCAGTAGTATAGGGACAGCATCCAACTATGGCTACACCTTC.

The gene calls are TRBV7-8 and TRBJ1-2, with 11 bases lining up with TRBD1. CDR1 and CDR2 (germline): SGHVS, FQNEAQ. Germline trimming cut 5 bases from V and 7 bases from J; bases unmatched to any gene: 6. The CDR3 runs 14 residues. Here the CDR3 DNA reads TGTGCCAGCAGCCGGGACAGGGGGTCGGGTGGCTACACCTTC. Residues: CASSRDRGSGGYTF.

The chain couples TRBV19 to TRBJ1-3; possibly TRBD1 for D (5 bases). Trimming pared 7 bases from V and 0 bases from J, leaving 10 bases between. The CDR3 runs to 14 residues. Germline CDR1 reads LNHDA; CDR2 reads SQIVND (reference sequence). The CDR3 region is CASIARDSGNTIYF. The DNA for the CDR3 is TGTGCCAGTATTGCCAGGGACTCTGGAAACACCATATATTTT.

This clone was observed a few times. The V gene is TRBV5-8, the J gene TRBJ2-2; tentatively, D is TRBD2 (5 bases). Trimming left V 2 bases short and J 4 bases short, with 12 bases between. CDR1 SGHTS and CDR2 YDEGEE come from the germline V gene. The CDR3 has 15 amino acids. DNA for the CDR3: TGTGCCAGCAGCTTCGAGAGGGTCGGCACCGGGGAGCTGTTTTTT. Residues: CASSFERVGTGELFF.

In its sample, this clone was seen a few times. CDR3 DNA sequence: TGTGCCAGCAGCTTCCGGCTAGCGGGGGGGTTATTGGATACGCAGTATTTT. Encoded protein: CASSFRLAGGLLDTQYF. This chain uses TRBV5-5 with TRBJ2-3, with 12 bases aligning to TRBD2. Per germline, CDR1 SGHKS and CDR2 YYEKEE (reference sequence). This CDR3 is built from 17 residues. Losses at the gene ends were 2 bases for V and 6 bases for J; bases not matched to a gene: 10.

The CDR3 loop is CASSYTTSSEAFF. The CDR3 nucleotides read TGTGCCAGCAGTTACACCACCTCCAGTGAAGCTTTCTTT. V gene TRBV6-5 combines with J gene TRBJ1-1; no reliable D call. Per germline, CDR1 MNHEY and CDR2 SVGAGI. Trimming left V 2 bases short and J 7 bases short, with 11 bases between. The CDR3 length is 13 residues.

This clone was picked up a small number of times. This chain joins TRBV5-1 and TRBJ2-7; TRBD1 agrees at 9 bases. The length of the CDR3 is 14 residues. CDR1 is SGHRS, CDR2 YFSETQ, per germline. Trimming took 3 bases from V and 3 from J; bases not matched to a gene: 4. The CDR3: CASSSGTGLYEQYF. CDR3 DNA sequence: TGCGCCAGCAGCTCCGGGACAGGGCTCTACGAGCAGTACTTC.

Note on this clone: One junction end does not reproduce the germline sequence, and a read error may be involved. J is TRBJ1-5 and V is TRBV6-2 or TRBV6-3; 9 bases fit TRBD1. The CDR3 covers 16 residues. The germline gives CDR1 MNHEY, CDR2 SVGEGT. CDR3 nucleotides: TGTGCCAGCAGTTACTCGTTAACAGGGGGCAACCAGCCCCAGCATTTT. Its translation: CASSYSLTGGNQPQHF.

The chain carries TRBV6-1 and TRBJ1-2; tentatively, D is TRBD1 (5 bases). This CDR3 is 13 amino acids long. V was clipped by 2 bases and J by 7 bases, with 11 bases between them. Germline CDR1 is MNHNS and CDR2 is SASEGT. The CDR3 loop reads CASSETRQGGYTF. In DNA, the CDR3 is TGTGCCAGCAGTGAAACGAGGCAGGGTGGCTACACCTTC.

This clone was observed a few times. The rearrangement links TRBV5-4 to TRBJ2-1; 7 bases map to TRBD1. J lost 5 bases, V lost 6 bases, and 14 bases had no gene match. Germline V gene sequence: CDR1 SGHNT, CDR2 YYREEE (reference sequence). The CDR3 is made up of 16 amino acids. CDR3 sequence: CASTSFPGQTNNEQFF. The CDR3 region has the DNA TGTGCCAGCACCTCTTTCCCGGGACAGACTAACAATGAGCAGTTCTTC.

The genes are TRBV7-6 and TRBJ2-5; a possible D gene is TRBD2 (6 bases). This CDR3 region has 14 residues. Trimming stripped 5 bases from V and 2 bases from J, with 12 bases between. CDR1 SGHVS and CDR2 FNYEAQ come from the germline V gene. The chain's CDR3 is CASSPTSFQETQYF. DNA for the CDR3: TGTGCCAGCAGCCCAACTAGCTTTCAAGAGACCCAGTACTTC.

This clone was picked up a small number of times. The J gene is TRBJ2-7, the V gene TRBV3-1 (or the pseudogene TRBV3-2); a weak D match, TRBD1 (6 bases). The CDR3 extends over 14 amino acids. The germline gives CDR1 LGHDT, CDR2 YNNKEL (reference sequence). V was shortened by 7 bases and J by 2 bases, with 15 bases between the two germline ends. CDR3 protein: CASTPPGHTYEQYF. Here the CDR3 DNA reads TGTGCCAGCACTCCACCGGGACACACCTACGAGCAGTACTTC.

This clone was seen a few times. The J gene is TRBJ2-5, the V gene TRBV10-2; 11 bases agree with TRBD2. Germline V gene sequence: CDR1 WSHSY, CDR2 SAAADI. The CDR3 is 19 residues long. V was pared by 2 bases and J by 0 bases, with 11 bases of the junction left unmatched. The CDR3 DNA reads as TGCGCCAGCAGTGAGCCCCGACTAGCGGGGAGAGGTAACCAAGAGACCCAGTACTTC. Its translation is CASSEPRLAGRGNQETQYF.

The chain recombines TRBV2 with TRBJ2-5, with D maybe TRBD1 (6 bases). Germline CDR1 reads SNHLY; CDR2 reads FYNNEI. The CDR3 sequence is 15 residues long. V shed 6 bases and J shed 5 bases, with 19 bases lying between them. This CDR3 reads CASRVTRGVDETQYF. The CDR3 DNA follows: TGTGCCAGCAGGGTGACCAGGGGCGTTGATGAGACCCAGTACTTC.

Notes on this clone: This specimen includes other DNA sequences encoding the same CDR3. This rearrangement joins TRBV5-1 to TRBJ2-5; D is possibly TRBD2 (6 bases). This CDR3 spans 14 amino acids. The V and J ends lost 0 bases and 2 bases respectively, with 8 bases between them. CDR1 is SGHRS, CDR2 YFSETQ, per germline. CDR3 DNA: TGCGCCAGCAGCTTGGGGGCGGGGCAAGAGACCCAGTACTTC. Translated: CASSLGAGQETQYF.